A selection of T cell receptor beta chains follows, all from one sample in a study of neurological immune-mediated disorders. TCRdb re-derived calls from the 5' RACE reads in MiXCR, one entry per CDR3 protein. The repertoire holds over 13,000 distinct CDR3 sequences, with 7% as singletons. The sequencing input was CD8+ T cells from blood. The source is a woman aged 40 to 55 in good health. The CDR3 runs from the conserved cysteine through the conserved F or W. The D gene is left open where the match is weak. Not all rows give a size; the values are once, few, many and, for expanded clones, a class.

CDR3 protein	CDR3 DNA	D gene	CDR3 length	J gene	clone size	V gene
CASSPSTGELFF	TGTGCCAGCAGCCCTTCCACCGGGGAGCTGTTTTTT	NA	12	TRBJ2-2	many	TRBV3-1
CASSHAQTPNTEAFF	TGTGCCAGCAGCCACGCACAAACCCCGAACACTGAAGCTTTCTTT	NA	15	TRBJ1-1	many	TRBV3-1
CASSLPPPGEQFF	TGTGCCAGCAGTCTTCCCCCTCCTGGCGAGCAGTTCTTC	NA	13	TRBJ2-1	many	TRBV6-2/TRBV6-3
CASSLSIAGPVTGELFF	TGTGCCAGCAGCCTCTCCATAGCGGGACCGGTGACCGGGGAGCTGTTTTTT	TRBD2	17	TRBJ2-2	NA	TRBV7-2
CASSLRSGSSYNEQFF	TGTGCCAGCAGCTTACGCAGCGGGAGCTCCTACAATGAGCAGTTCTTC	TRBD2	16	TRBJ2-1	many	TRBV7-8
CASSHDRRTGRSSYGYTF	TGTGCCAGCAGTCACGATAGACGGACAGGGCGATCTTCCTATGGCTACACCTTC	TRBD1	18	TRBJ1-2	many	TRBV6-1
CASSPPDTGELFF	TGTGCCAGCAGCCCCCCAGACACCGGGGAGCTGTTTTTT	NA	13	TRBJ2-2	many	TRBV12-3/TRBV12-4
CASSQAVYEQYF	TGTGCCAGCAGCCAAGCAGTCTACGAGCAGTACTTC	NA	12	TRBJ2-7	many	TRBV16
CSSSGGLNEQFF	TGCAGTTCAAGCGGGGGGCTCAATGAGCAGTTCTTC	TRBD2	12	TRBJ2-1	many	TRBV20-1
CATSSRDGSNQPQHF	TGTGCCACCAGCAGCCGAGACGGTAGCAATCAGCCCCAGCATTTT	NA	15	TRBJ1-5	many	TRBV15
CASSHGAGGNEQFF	TGTGCCAGCAGCCACGGAGCGGGGGGCAATGAGCAGTTCTTC	TRBD2	14	TRBJ2-1	many	TRBV3-1
CASSPPGVYEQYF	TGTGCCAGCTCACCACCGGGGGTCTACGAGCAGTACTTC	NA	13	TRBJ2-7	NA	TRBV18
CSASRTLSYNEQFF	TGCAGTGCTAGCAGGACCCTCTCCTACAATGAGCAGTTCTTC	NA	14	TRBJ2-1	many	TRBV20-1
CASGAGTGFYNEQFF	TGTGCCAGCGGCGCCGGGACGGGGTTCTACAATGAGCAGTTCTTC	NA	15	TRBJ2-1	many	TRBV6-5
CASSLDTYQPQHF	TGTGCCAGCAGCTTAGATACCTACCAGCCCCAGCATTTT	NA	13	TRBJ1-5	NA	TRBV11-2
CASSRGYTNEQYF	TGTGCCAGCAGTCGAGGGTATACGAACGAGCAGTACTTC	NA	13	TRBJ2-7	many	TRBV27
CASSPEETLGAGGELFF	TGTGCCAGCAGCCCCGAAGAAACTCTGGGGGCGGGCGGGGAGCTGTTTTTT	NA	17	TRBJ2-2	many	TRBV7-2
CASSQDSLGTEAFF	TGCGCCAGCAGCCAAGACTCCCTGGGCACTGAAGCTTTCTTT	NA	14	TRBJ1-1	many	TRBV4-1
CASSESQGQNIQYF	TGCGCCAGCAGTGAGAGTCAGGGGCAAAACATTCAGTACTTC	NA	14	TRBJ2-4	many	TRBV10-2
CSARGRDRASTEAFF	TGCAGTGCTAGAGGTAGGGACCGAGCGAGCACTGAAGCTTTCTTT	NA	15	TRBJ1-1	many	TRBV20-1
CSAGRDTQYF	TGCAGTGCCGGGAGGGATACGCAGTATTTT	TRBD2	10	TRBJ2-3	many	TRBV20-1
CASSRPTGGNEQFF	TGCGCCAGCAGCCGCCCAACAGGGGGCAATGAGCAGTTCTTC	TRBD1	14	TRBJ2-1	many	TRBV4-1
CASSPPGTGYEQYF	TGCGCCAGCAGCCCGCCCGGGACAGGCTACGAGCAGTACTTC	TRBD1	14	TRBJ2-7	NA	TRBV5-1
CASSSLGGNTDTQYF	TGTGCCAGCAGCTCCTTAGGTGGGAACACAGATACGCAGTATTTT	NA	15	TRBJ2-3	many	TRBV11-2
CASFARAGGELFF	TGTGCCAGCTTTGCCAGGGCCGGCGGGGAGCTGTTTTTT	NA	13	TRBJ2-2	NA	TRBV7-8
CASSLVGSTDTQYF	TGTGCCAGCAGCTTAGTAGGCAGCACAGATACGCAGTATTTT	NA	14	TRBJ2-3	many	TRBV7-9
CASSQLREQFF	TGTGCCAGCAGCCAACTCCGTGAGCAGTTCTTC	NA	11	TRBJ2-1	many	TRBV16
CAIGRLNTEAFF	TGTGCCATCGGGAGACTGAACACTGAAGCTTTCTTT	NA	12	TRBJ1-1	many	TRBV10-3
CASSFVMDGNEQFF	TGTGCCAGCAGTTTCGTAATGGACGGCAATGAGCAGTTCTTC	NA	14	TRBJ2-1	many	TRBV12-3/TRBV12-4
CAWRGQGIGELFF	TGTGCCTGGAGGGGACAGGGGATCGGGGAGCTGTTTTTT	TRBD1	13	TRBJ2-2	many	TRBV30
CASSKLAGGGETQYF	TGCGCCAGCAGCAAGCTAGCGGGAGGCGGAGAGACCCAGTACTTC	TRBD2	15	TRBJ2-5	many	TRBV4-1
CASSLAKGSGANVLTF	TGCGCCAGCAGCTTGGCCAAGGGGTCTGGGGCCAACGTCCTGACTTTC	NA	16	TRBJ2-6	many	TRBV5-1
CASSQVGQEQFF	TGTGCCAGCAGCCAAGTAGGGCAGGAGCAGTTCTTC	NA	12	TRBJ2-1	many	TRBV3-1
CASSSTSGGKTQYF	TGCGCCAGCAGCTCTACTAGCGGGGGCAAGACCCAGTACTTC	TRBD2	14	TRBJ2-5	many	TRBV5-1
CASSPQGTELFF	TGTGCCAGCAGCCCCCAGGGGACGGAACTGTTTTTT	NA	12	TRBJ1-4	many	TRBV3-1
CASSQETGDTGELFF	TGTGCCAGCAGCCAAGAGACAGGGGACACCGGGGAGCTGTTTTTT	TRBD1	15	TRBJ2-2	many	TRBV4-2
CASSLWDSGKETQYF	TGTGCCAGCAGTTTATGGGATAGCGGGAAAGAGACCCAGTACTTC	TRBD2	15	TRBJ2-5	many	TRBV28
CASSPGGEQYF	TGTGCCAGCAGCCCCGGGGGGGAGCAGTACTTC	TRBD2	11	TRBJ2-7	many	TRBV7-2
CASSSGQGEVYGYTF	TGTGCCAGCAGTTCAGGACAGGGGGAAGTCTATGGCTACACCTTC	TRBD1	15	TRBJ1-2	many	TRBV6-5
CATSRERRASYNEQFF	TGTGCCACCAGCAGAGAAAGGAGGGCTTCGTACAATGAGCAGTTCTTC	NA	16	TRBJ2-1	many	TRBV15
CASTSRGSGNTIYF	TGTGCCAGCACTTCTCGGGGGTCTGGAAACACCATATATTTT	NA	14	TRBJ1-3	many	TRBV7-8
CASSVPGLGVAEQFF	TGTGCCAGCAGTGTCCCGGGACTAGGAGTAGCTGAGCAGTTCTTC	TRBD2	15	TRBJ2-1	many	TRBV25-1
CSVALEAGEGQPQHF	TGCAGCGTTGCGCTGGAGGCCGGAGAAGGTCAGCCCCAGCATTTT	NA	15	TRBJ1-5	many	TRBV29-1
CASSFSINIQYF	TGTGCCAGCAGTTTTTCAATAAACATTCAGTACTTC	NA	12	TRBJ2-4	many	TRBV12-3/TRBV12-4
CAWSVHHHLRGNLGHGLIYQPQHF	TGTGCCTGGAGTGTACACCACCATCTTCGCGGAAACCTCGGACACGGACTCATTTATCAGCCCCAGCATTTT	NA	24	TRBJ1-5	NA	TRBV30
CASSWVSGANVLTF	TGTGCCAGCAGTTGGGTCTCTGGGGCCAACGTCCTGACTTTC	NA	14	TRBJ2-6	many	TRBV27
CASSRGTGSEAFF	TGCGCCAGCAGCCGGGGGACAGGGTCTGAAGCTTTCTTT	TRBD1	13	TRBJ1-1	many	TRBV5-1
CASSPPSQETQYF	TGTGCCAGCAGCCCGCCGTCCCAAGAGACCCAGTACTTC	NA	13	TRBJ2-5	many	TRBV11-2
CASSANRDGGPDTQYF	TGTGCCAGCAGCGCCAACCGGGACGGGGGGCCAGATACGCAGTATTTT	NA	16	TRBJ2-3	many	TRBV9
CSVKVRDSHTDTQYF	TGCAGCGTCAAGGTCCGGGACAGCCACACAGATACGCAGTATTTT	TRBD1	15	TRBJ2-3	many	TRBV29-1
CASSRGFTGELFF	TGTGCCAGCAGCAGGGGATTCACCGGGGAGCTGTTTTTT	NA	13	TRBJ2-2	many	TRBV7-2
CASSEVTSGAWYEQYF	TGTGCCAGCAGTGAAGTTACTAGCGGGGCCTGGTACGAGCAGTACTTC	TRBD2	16	TRBJ2-7	few	TRBV2
CSASPFSSGPNTGELFF	TGCAGTGCTAGTCCGTTTTCTAGCGGGCCAAACACCGGGGAGCTGTTTTTT	TRBD2	17	TRBJ2-2	many	TRBV20-1
CSATPGATNEQFF	TGCAGTGCTACCCCGGGGGCAACCAATGAGCAGTTCTTC	NA	13	TRBJ2-1	many	TRBV20-1
CASSPSGGGRETQYF	TGTGCCAGCAGCCCCTCGGGAGGGGGCAGGGAGACCCAGTACTTC	NA	15	TRBJ2-5	many	TRBV7-8